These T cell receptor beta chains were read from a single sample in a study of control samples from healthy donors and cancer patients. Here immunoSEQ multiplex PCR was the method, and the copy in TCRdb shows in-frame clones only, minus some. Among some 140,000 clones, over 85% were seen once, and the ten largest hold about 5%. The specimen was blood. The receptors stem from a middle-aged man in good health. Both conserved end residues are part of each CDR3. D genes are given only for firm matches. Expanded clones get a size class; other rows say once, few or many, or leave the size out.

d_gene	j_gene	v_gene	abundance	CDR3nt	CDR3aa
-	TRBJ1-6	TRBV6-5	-	TGTGCCAGCCGGGAAAGCTCCTATAATTCACCCCTCCACTTT	CASRESSYNSPLHF
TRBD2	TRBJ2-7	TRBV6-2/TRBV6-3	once	TGTGCCAGCAGCCGACTAGCGGGGGGGATCGAGCAGTACTTC	CASSRLAGGIEQYF
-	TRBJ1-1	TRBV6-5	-	TGTGCCAGCAGTTACTCGCCGGGGGCCCACACTGAAGCTTTCTTT	CASSYSPGAHTEAFF
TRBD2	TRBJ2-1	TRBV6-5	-	TGTGCCACCGCTAGCGGGGGGGTTTACAATGAGCAGTTCTTC	CATASGGVYNEQFF
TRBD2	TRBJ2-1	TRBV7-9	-	TGTGCCAGCAGCCCGGGCGGGGGGGGCTCCTACAATGAGCAGTTCTTC	CASSPGGGGSYNEQFF
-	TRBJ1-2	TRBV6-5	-	TGTGCCACTAGGATGGGGCTTAAGGGCTACACCTTC	CATRMGLKGYTF
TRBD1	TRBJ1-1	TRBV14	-	TGTGCCAGCAGCCTTCCCGGGACAGGGGCTACGAACACTGAAGCTTTCTTT	CASSLPGTGATNTEAFF
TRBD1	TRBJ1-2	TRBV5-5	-	TGTGCCAGCAGCTTGGCCGGGCAGGGGGCGTATGGCTACACCTTC	CASSLAGQGAYGYTF
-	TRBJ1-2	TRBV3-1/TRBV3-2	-	TGTGCCAGCAGCCAAGATAGGTCTGGCTACACCTTC	CASSQDRSGYTF
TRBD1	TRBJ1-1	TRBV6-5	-	TGTGCCAGCACCCTGGACAGGGGGTCCACTGAAGCTTTCTTT	CASTLDRGSTEAFF
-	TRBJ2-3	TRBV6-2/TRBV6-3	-	TGTGCCAGCACCCCTGGGGCTCATGTCACAGATACGCAGTATTTT	CASTPGAHVTDTQYF
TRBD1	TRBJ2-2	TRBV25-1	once	TGTGCCAGCAACGGACAGGGGGCATACGGGGAGCTGTTTTTT	CASNGQGAYGELFF
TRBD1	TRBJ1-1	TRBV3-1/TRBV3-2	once	TGTGCCAGCAGCTACGGACAGGGCCTGAACACTGAAGCTTTCTTT	CASSYGQGLNTEAFF
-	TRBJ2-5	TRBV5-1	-	TGCGCCAGCAGCTCTCGCCAAGAGACCCAGTACTTC	CASSSRQETQYF
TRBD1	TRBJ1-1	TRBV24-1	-	TGTGCCACCAGTGACGGCCCGGACAGGTTTGGTGCTTTCTTT	CATSDGPDRFGAFF
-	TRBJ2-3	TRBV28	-	TGTGCCAGCAGTTTACCCGTTAAAGGGTCATTTACTAGCACAGATACGCAGTATTTT	CASSLPVKGSFTSTDTQYF
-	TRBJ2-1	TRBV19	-	TGTGCCAGTAGTATAGATCTGTCGGCTCCCTACAATGAGCAGTTCTTC	CASSIDLSAPYNEQFF
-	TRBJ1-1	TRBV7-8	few	TGTGCCAGCAGCTTAGGGGGCCGGAGGAGGGCTTTCTTT	CASSLGGRRRAFF
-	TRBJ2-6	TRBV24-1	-	TGTGCCACCAGTGGTCCCCAGAGCTCTGGGGCCAACGTCCTGACTTTC	CATSGPQSSGANVLTF
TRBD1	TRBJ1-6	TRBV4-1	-	TGCGCCAGCAGCCAAGACGCTCGACAGGGGCCCTTAAGTTCACCCCTCCACTTT	CASSQDARQGPLSSPLHF
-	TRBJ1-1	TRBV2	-	TGTGCCAGCAGTGTCAGTCGGGACACTTTCGCTGGTGAAGCTTTCTTT	CASSVSRDTFAGEAFF
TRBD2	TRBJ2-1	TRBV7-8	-	TGTGCCAGCAGCGAAGGGAGGGCGCAGGCCTACAATGAGCAGTTCTTC	CASSEGRAQAYNEQFF
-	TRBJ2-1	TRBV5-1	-	TGCGCCAACAGCTTGTCGTACAACAATGAGCAGTTCTTC	CANSLSYNNEQFF
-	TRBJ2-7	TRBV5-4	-	TGTGCCAGCAGCCCTGGACGAGAATACTACGAGCAGTACTTC	CASSPGREYYEQYF